The 15 T cell receptor beta chains in this list originate from one sample, sequenced in a study of T cell responses to AZD1222 COVID-19 vaccine (dated by TCRdb to the early 2020s). The sample's time point label, in plain terms: baseline before first vaccination. Libraries were constructed by the immunoSEQ multiplex PCR assay. The source is immuneACCESS, and TCRdb retained only in-frame sequences with V and J called. Part of the clones is not carried over; for the studies checked, unresolved V genes explain less than half of this, and the remainder is unexplained. This sample lists more than 150,000 clones; roughly 92% were detected once. The ten biggest clones cover 10% of the sample. The material was peripheral blood, obtained on day 0 of AZD1222 vaccination. These receptors were taken from an adult in good health.

The chain has TRBV6-5 and TRBJ2-7; D perhaps matches TRBD1 (6 bases). In germline, CDR1 is MNHEY, CDR2 SVGAGI. V was clipped by 7 bases and J by 1 base, with 11 bases between them. The CDR3 contains 13 residues. In DNA form, the CDR3 reads TGTGCCAGCAAGGCAGGGGTTTCCTACGAGCAGTACTTC. Its translation is CASKAGVSYEQYF.

The chain couples TRBV10-1 to TRBJ1-4; D is undetermined. The CDR3 is 13 amino acids. V lost 2 bases and J lost 8, with 9 bases in between. From germline, CDR1 is WNHNN and CDR2 SYGVQD (reference sequence). The CDR3 loop reads CASSEGLREKLFF. DNA for the CDR3: TGCGCCAGCAGTGAGGGTTTGAGGGAAAAACTGTTTTTT.

V is TRBV5-1 and J is TRBJ2-5, with D perhaps TRBD1 (5 bases). The CDR3 is 14 amino acids. Germline CDR1 SGHRS, CDR2 YFSETQ. V lost 4 bases, J lost 5 bases, and 15 bases lay in between. CDR3: CASSNGHLGETQYF. CDR3 nucleotides: TGCGCCAGCAGCAACGGACATTTGGGGGAGACCCAGTACTTC. The full variable domain, rest sourced from reference TRBV5-1 and TRBJ2-5, is KAGVTQTPRYLIKTRGQQVTLSCSPISGHRSVSWYQQTPGQGLQFLFEYFSETQRNKGNFPGRFSGRQFSNSRSEMNVSTLELGDSALYLCASSNGHLGETQYFGPGTRLLVL.

The chain employs TRBV29-1 and TRBJ1-1; D may be TRBD1 (6 bases). The germline V and J ends were trimmed by 5 bases and 3 bases, with 16 bases remaining between them. Per the germline V gene, CDR1 is SQVTM and CDR2 is ANQGSEA. The CDR3 contains 14 residues. CDR3 bases: TGCAGCGTTCTAACAGGGAAAAGGGACACTGAAGCTTTCTTT. Its protein is CSVLTGKRDTEAFF.

This chain joins TRBV6-5 and TRBJ2-2; D is perhaps TRBD2 (6 bases). Looked up from germline, CDR1 is MNHEY and CDR2 is SVGAGI. Trimming removed 2 bases at V and 3 bases at J, with 10 bases between. The CDR3 totals 15 residues. The CDR3 protein is CASSYRLGYTGELFF. CDR3 sequence (DNA): TGTGCCAGCAGTTACCGACTAGGATACACCGGGGAGCTGTTTTTT.

The chain links TRBV27 to TRBJ2-3; D remains ambiguous. The CDR3 is 14 amino acids. The germline V gene encodes CDR1 MNHEY and CDR2 SMNVEV (reference sequence). V was pared by 5 bases and J by 2 bases, with 11 bases between. The CDR3 DNA is TGTGCCAGCAGTCTCACCCCGTACACAGATACGCAGTATTTT. As protein: CASSLTPYTDTQYF.

V gene TRBV7-2 combines with J gene TRBJ1-6; 8 bases are a match to TRBD1. The germline gives CDR1 SGHTA, CDR2 FQGNSA. This CDR3 comprises 15 residues. Losses at the gene ends were 4 bases for V and 11 bases for J; bases not matched to a gene: 10. In DNA, the CDR3 is TGTGCCAGCAGCTCCACCGGGACAGGCACTGCACCCCTCCACTTT. This sequence encodes CASSSTGTGTAPLHF.

V and J are TRBV6-5 and TRBJ2-7; TRBD1 aligns across 11 bases. Germline V CDR1 and CDR2: MNHEY, SVGAGI. V shed 11 bases and J 2 bases; nucleotides not matched to a gene: 8. CDR3 length: 14 amino acids. The CDR3 bases are TGTGCCGGAAAATTGGGACAGGGGGCCTACGAGCAGTACTTC. Protein sequence: CAGKLGQGAYEQYF.

The chain carries TRBV3-1 (or the pseudogene TRBV3-2) and TRBJ1-2, with 8 bases fitting TRBD1. This CDR3 spans 14 amino acids. Germline CDR1 reads LGHDT; CDR2 reads YNNKEL (reference sequence). The V and J ends lost 6 bases and 6 bases, in that order; junction bases with no gene match: 9. CDR3 in DNA: TGTGCCAGCAGAGAGTCAGGGACAGGTCATGGCTACACCTTC. Translating it yields CASRESGTGHGYTF.

The chain uses TRBV5-1 and TRBJ2-2; 11 bases are shared with TRBD2. The CDR3 spans 16 residues. V lost 4 bases to trimming and J lost 3 bases; unmatched junction nucleotides: 5. Per germline, CDR1 SGHRS and CDR2 YFSETQ. Written as DNA, the CDR3 is TGCGCCAGCAGCGTTAGCGGGAGGGCCGACACCGGGGAGCTGTTTTTT. Protein sequence: CASSVSGRADTGELFF.

V usage is TRBV7-9 and J usage is TRBJ1-5; D unclear. The germline CDR1 and CDR2 sequences are SEHNR and FQNEAQ (reference sequence). V lost 4 bases and J 5 bases, leaving 6 bases between the germline ends. There are 12 residues in the CDR3. The CDR3 bases are TGTGCCAGCAGCTCACAAGATCAGCCCCAGCATTTT. Translated: CASSSQDQPQHF.

The V call is TRBV19, the J call TRBJ1-2; TRBD1 might be the D (5 bases). This CDR3 contains 13 residues. CDR1 and CDR2 from the germline V gene are LNHDA and SQIVND (reference sequence). Trimming took 6 bases from V and 14 from J, leaving 22 bases between them. The CDR3: CASSPGLTARATF. DNA of the CDR3: TGTGCCAGTAGCCCAGGGTTGACAGCCCGCGCGACCTTC.

The chain couples TRBV6-1 to TRBJ1-3; D ambiguous. CDR3 size: 16 residues. Per germline, CDR1 MNHNS and CDR2 SASEGT. V gave up 1 base and J gave up 0 bases, with 10 bases separating them. The CDR3 reads CASSEERRSSGNTIYF. The CDR3, as DNA: TGTGCCAGCAGTGAAGAGAGACGGAGCTCTGGAAACACCATATATTTT.

Concerning this clone itself: The junction departs from germline at one end; a sequencing error may be responsible. The J gene is TRBJ2-1, the V gene TRBV7-9; D ambiguous. The length of the CDR3 is 11 residues. Per germline, CDR1 SEHNR and CDR2 FQNEAQ (reference sequence). The CDR3 here is CASSSGPYGVF. The CDR3 bases are TGTGCCAGCAGCTCCGGGCCCTATGGGGTCTTC.

J is TRBJ2-1 and V is TRBV10-3; TRBD1 aligns across 8 bases. Germline loops: CDR1 ENHRY, CDR2 SYGVKD. V was pared by 8 bases and J by 8 bases, with 2 bases of the junction left unmatched. The CDR3 runs 11 residues. For the CDR3, the DNA is TGTGCCATCGGGGACAGGTATGAGCAGTTCTTC. Its protein is CAIGDRYEQFF.